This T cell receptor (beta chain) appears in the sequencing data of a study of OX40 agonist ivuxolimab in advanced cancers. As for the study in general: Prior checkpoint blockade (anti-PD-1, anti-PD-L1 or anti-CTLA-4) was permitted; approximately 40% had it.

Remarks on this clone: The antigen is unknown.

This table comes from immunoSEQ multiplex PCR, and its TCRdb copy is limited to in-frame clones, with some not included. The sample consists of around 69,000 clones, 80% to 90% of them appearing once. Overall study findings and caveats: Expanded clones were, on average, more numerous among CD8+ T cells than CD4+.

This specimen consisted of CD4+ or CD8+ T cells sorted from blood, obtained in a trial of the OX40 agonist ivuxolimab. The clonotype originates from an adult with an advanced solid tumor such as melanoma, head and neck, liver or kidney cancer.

CDR3 sequence reads: CASSAEPRMGSSYNEQFF. CDR3 in DNA: TGCGCCAGCAGCGCCGAGCCTAGAATGGGAAGCTCCTACAATGAGCAGTTCTTC. The V call is TRBV4-1, the J call TRBJ2-1, with D unresolved. Germline lookup yields CDR1 MGHRA and CDR2 YSYEKL. This CDR3 has 18 amino acids. With 5 bases removed from V and 0 bases from J, the gap between germline ends came to 20 bases.